The clone carrying this T cell receptor (beta chain) was observed once. This table comes from immunoSEQ multiplex PCR, and its TCRdb copy is limited to in-frame clones, with some not included. The table shows under 75,000 clones, with approximately 93% occurring only once. The sample originates from a study of technical replicates of blood from several donors. This CDR3 is built from 12 residues. Germline assignment: CDR1 SGHVS and CDR2 FQNEAQ. The V and J ends lost 0 bases and 4 bases respectively, with 3 bases between them. Sequenced: T cells isolated from PBMCs. The receptor was derived from a human donor in good health. The J gene is TRBJ1-2, the V gene TRBV7-8; D uncertain. CDR3 DNA: TGTGCCAGCAGCTTAGCCCTCTATGGCTACACCTTC. Its protein product is CASSLALYGYTF.